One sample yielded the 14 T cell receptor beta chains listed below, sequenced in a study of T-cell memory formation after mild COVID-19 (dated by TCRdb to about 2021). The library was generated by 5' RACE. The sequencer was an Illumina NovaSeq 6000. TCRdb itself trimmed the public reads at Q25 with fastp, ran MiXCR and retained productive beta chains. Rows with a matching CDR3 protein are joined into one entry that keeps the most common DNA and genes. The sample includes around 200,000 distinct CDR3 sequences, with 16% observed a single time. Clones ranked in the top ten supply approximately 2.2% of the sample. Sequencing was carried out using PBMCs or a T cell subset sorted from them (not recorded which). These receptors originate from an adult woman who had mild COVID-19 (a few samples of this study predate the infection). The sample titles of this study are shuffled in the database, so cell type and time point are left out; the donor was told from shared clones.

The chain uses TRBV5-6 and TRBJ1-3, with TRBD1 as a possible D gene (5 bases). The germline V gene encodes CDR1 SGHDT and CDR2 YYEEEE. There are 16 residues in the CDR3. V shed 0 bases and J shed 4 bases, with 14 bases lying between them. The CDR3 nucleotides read TGTGCCAGCAGCTTGGTATTGGGGGTCTCGGGAAACACCATATATTTT. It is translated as CASSLVLGVSGNTIYF.

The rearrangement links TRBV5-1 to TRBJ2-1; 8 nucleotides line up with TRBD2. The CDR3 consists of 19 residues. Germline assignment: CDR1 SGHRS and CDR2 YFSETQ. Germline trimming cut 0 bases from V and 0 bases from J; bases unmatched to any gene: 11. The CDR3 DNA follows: TGCGCCAGCAGCTTGGCGGGGGGGCCCTTTCTGAGCTCCTACAATGAGCAGTTCTTC. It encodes CASSLAGGPFLSSYNEQFF.

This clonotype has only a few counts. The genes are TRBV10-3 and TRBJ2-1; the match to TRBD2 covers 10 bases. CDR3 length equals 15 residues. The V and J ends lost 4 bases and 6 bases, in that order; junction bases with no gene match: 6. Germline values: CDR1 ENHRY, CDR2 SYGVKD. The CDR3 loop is CAISALAGVGNEQFF. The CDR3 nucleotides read TGTGCCATCAGTGCGCTAGCGGGAGTGGGCAATGAGCAGTTCTTC.

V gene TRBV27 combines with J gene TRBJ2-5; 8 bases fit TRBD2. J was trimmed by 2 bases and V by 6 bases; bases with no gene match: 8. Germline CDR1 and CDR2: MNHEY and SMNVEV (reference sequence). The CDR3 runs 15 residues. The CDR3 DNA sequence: TGTGCCAGCAGCAGATACCCTAGCGGGCAAGAGACCCAGTACTTC. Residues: CASSRYPSGQETQYF.

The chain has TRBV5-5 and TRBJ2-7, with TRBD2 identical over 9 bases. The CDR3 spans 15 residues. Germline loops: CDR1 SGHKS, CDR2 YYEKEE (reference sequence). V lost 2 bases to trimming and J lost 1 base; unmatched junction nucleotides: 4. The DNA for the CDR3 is TGTGCCAGCAGCTTTCTTAGCGGGGGATCCTACGAGCAGTACTTC. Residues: CASSFLSGGSYEQYF.

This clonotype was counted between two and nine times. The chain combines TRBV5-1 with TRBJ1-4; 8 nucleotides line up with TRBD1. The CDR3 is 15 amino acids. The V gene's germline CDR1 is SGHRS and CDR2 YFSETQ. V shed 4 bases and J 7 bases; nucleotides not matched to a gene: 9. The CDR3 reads CASSPGTGLGEKLFF. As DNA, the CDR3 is TGCGCCAGCAGCCCTGGGACAGGCCTGGGTGAAAAACTGTTTTTT. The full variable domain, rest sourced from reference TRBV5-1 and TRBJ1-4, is KAGVTQTPRYLIKTRGQQVTLSCSPISGHRSVSWYQQTPGQGLQFLFEYFSETQRNKGNFPGRFSGRQFSNSRSEMNVSTLELGDSALYLCASSPGTGLGEKLFFGSGTQLSVL.

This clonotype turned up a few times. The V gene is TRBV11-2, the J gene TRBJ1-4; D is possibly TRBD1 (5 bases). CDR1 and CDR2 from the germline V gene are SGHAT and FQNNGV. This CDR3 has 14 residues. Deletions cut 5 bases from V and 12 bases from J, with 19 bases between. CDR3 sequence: CASSEGTANEELFF. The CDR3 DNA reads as TGTGCCAGCAGCGAGGGGACGGCCAATGAGGAACTGTTTTTT.

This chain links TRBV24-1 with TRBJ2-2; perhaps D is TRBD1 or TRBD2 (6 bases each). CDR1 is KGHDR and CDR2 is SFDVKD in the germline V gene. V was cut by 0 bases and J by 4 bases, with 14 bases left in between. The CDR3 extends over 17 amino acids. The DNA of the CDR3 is TGTGCCACCAGTGATTTGCCGAGGGGGGTCGCCACCGGGGAGCTGTTTTTT. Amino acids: CATSDLPRGVATGELFF.

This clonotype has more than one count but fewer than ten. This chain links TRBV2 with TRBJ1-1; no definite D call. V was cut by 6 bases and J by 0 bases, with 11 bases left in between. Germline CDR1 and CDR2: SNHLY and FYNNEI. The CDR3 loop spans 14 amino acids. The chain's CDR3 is CASRRRPMNTEAFF. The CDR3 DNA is TGTGCCAGCAGGCGCAGGCCTATGAACACTGAAGCTTTCTTT. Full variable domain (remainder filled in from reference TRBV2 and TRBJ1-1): EPEVTQTPSHQVTQMGQEVILRCVPISNHLYFYWYRQILGQKVEFLVSFYNNEISEKSEIFDDQFSVERPDGSNFTLKIRSTKLEDSAMYFCASRRRPMNTEAFFGQGTRLTVV.

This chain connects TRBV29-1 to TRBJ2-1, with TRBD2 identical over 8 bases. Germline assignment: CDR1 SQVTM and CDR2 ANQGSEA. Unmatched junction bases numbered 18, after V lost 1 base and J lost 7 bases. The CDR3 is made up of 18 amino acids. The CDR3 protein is CSVEGGEAGDRRRNEQFF. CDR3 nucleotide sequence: TGCAGCGTTGAAGGGGGAGAAGCGGGAGATCGAAGGAGGAATGAGCAGTTCTTC.

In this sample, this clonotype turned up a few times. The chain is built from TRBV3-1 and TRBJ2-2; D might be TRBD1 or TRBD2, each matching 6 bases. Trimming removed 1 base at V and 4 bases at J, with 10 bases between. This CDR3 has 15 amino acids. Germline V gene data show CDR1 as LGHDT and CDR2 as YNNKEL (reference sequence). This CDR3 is CASSQAGASTGELFF. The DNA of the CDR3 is TGTGCCAGCAGCCAAGCGGGGGCTAGCACCGGGGAGCTGTTTTTT.

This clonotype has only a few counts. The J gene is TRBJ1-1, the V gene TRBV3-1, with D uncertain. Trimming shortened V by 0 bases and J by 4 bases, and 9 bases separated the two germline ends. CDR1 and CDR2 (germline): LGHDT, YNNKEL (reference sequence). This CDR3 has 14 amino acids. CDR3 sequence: CASSQEGGFTEAFF. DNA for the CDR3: TGTGCCAGCAGCCAAGAGGGAGGGTTCACTGAAGCTTTCTTT.

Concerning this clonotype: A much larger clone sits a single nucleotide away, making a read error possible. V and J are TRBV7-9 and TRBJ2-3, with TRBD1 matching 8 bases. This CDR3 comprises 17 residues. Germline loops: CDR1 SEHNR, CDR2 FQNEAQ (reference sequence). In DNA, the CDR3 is TGTGCCAGCAGCTCCTTAGGTGGACAGGGCAGAGGAGATACGAAGTATTTT. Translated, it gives CASSSLGGQGRGDTKYF. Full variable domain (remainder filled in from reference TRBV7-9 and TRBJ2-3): DTGVSQNPRHKITKRGQNVTFRCDPISEHNRLYWYRQTLGQGPEFLTYFQNEAQLEKSRLLSDRFSAERPKGSFSTLEIQRTEQGDSAMYLCASSSLGGQGRGDTKYFGPGTRLTVL.

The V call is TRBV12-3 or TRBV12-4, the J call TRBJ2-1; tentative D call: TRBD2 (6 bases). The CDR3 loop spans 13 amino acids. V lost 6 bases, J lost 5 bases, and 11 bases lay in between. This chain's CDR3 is CASSYGGNNEQFF. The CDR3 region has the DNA TGTGCCAGCAGCTACGGGGGTAACAATGAGCAGTTCTTC.